This paragraph covers one TCR beta chain sequence. The antigen is unknown. These data originate in a study of T cell repertoires in cytomegalovirus infection. The wider study: Matching HLA type and CMV infection were both indicated by public TCR beta signatures. Study-wide findings and caveats: There were HLA-C-restricted CMV-specific TCR beta clonotypes dominating the ex vivo response.

TCRdb reanalysed the reads using MiXCR and keeps one entry per CDR3 protein. This table has about 770,000 distinct CDR3 sequences, almost 30% appearing once. V was shortened by 6 bases and J by 2 bases, with 14 bases between the two germline ends. CDR3 length: 14 residues. Per the germline V gene, CDR1 is MNHEY and CDR2 is SMNVEV (reference sequence). The genes are TRBV27 and TRBJ2-7; D gene ambiguous. The sequence was collected from a human donor in good health (CMV status not recorded). Some clones in this sample may be carry-over from other donors' samples. The sample in question was cultured CD8+ T cells from PBMCs, obtained from culture after CMV antigen stimulation. DNA of the CDR3: TGTGCCAGCAGCACCGGGCTGCGAGCCTACGAGCAGTACTTC. It encodes CASSTGLRAYEQYF.